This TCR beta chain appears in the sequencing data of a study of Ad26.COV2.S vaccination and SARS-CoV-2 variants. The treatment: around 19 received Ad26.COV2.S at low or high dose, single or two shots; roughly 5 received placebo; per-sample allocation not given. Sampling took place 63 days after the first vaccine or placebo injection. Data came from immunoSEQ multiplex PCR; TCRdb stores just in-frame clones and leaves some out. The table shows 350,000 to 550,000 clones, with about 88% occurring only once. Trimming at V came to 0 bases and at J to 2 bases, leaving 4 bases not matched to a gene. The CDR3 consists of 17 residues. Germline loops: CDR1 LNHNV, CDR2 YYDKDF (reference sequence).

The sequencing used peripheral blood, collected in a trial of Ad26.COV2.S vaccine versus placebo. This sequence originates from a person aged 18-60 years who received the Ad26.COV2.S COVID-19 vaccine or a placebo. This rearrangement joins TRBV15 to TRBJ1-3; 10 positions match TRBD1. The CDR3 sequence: CATSREGGQGPGNTIYF. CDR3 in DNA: TGTGCCACCAGCAGAGAAGGGGGACAGGGGCCTGGAAACACCATATATTTT. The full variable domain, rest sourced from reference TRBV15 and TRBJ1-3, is DAMVIQNPRYQVTQFGKPVTLSCSQTLNHNVMYWYQQKSSQAPKLLFHYYDKDFNNEADTPDNFQSRRPNTSFCFLDIRSPGLGDTAMYLCATSREGGQGPGNTIYFGEGSWLTVV.